The T cell receptor beta chain under discussion was sequenced for a study of cytomegalovirus exposure and HLA in healthy donors (dated by TCRdb to about 2017). Describing the broader study: An earlier analysis of roughly 500 of the donors reported about 290 Gb of sequence data and around 110 million unique TCR beta sequences from some 180 million T cells. Roughly 300 gigabases of sequencing data and 70 million to 95 million unique TCR sequences made up an early release that covered approximately 650 HLA-typed donors. Among the roughly 400 genotyped donors, approximately 76% belonged to the genetic ancestry cluster associated with self-reported Caucasian donors. The study aimed to test whether cataloging public T cell receptors could reveal signatures of past pathogen exposure. The study used immunosequencing to profile the T cell repertoires of more than 650 subjects and linked those repertoires to cytomegalovirus serostatus. A separate validation cohort of approximately 130 different subjects was used in addition to the roughly 640-subject first cohort. To predict cytomegalovirus infection status, the study combined high-throughput TCR immunosequencing, statistical association of individual TCRs with disease status, and machine learning. A later analysis re-examined previously published TCR beta repertoires from just over 650 donors and added high-resolution HLA genotyping to investigate patterns of TCR occurrence. Rather than drawing on any new phenotypic data, the later analysis identified candidate immune exposures from TCR beta sequences and the way those sequences occurred across donors. To decide whether each TCR beta V gene segment behaved as functional or pseudogenic, an earlier analysis of fewer than 750 of the donors relied on high-throughput TCR beta sequencing. Donor age, sex, ethnicity and CMV serostatus were compiled together with the repertoire data. Genome-wide SNP genotypes for about 55% of the 666 donors were used in a later genetic analysis, which treated that subset as a discovery cohort. Every discovery cohort repertoire had been produced on one sequencing platform. Both class I and class II loci were covered by HLA typing, at four-digit resolution. The number of donors typed differed by locus, with about 629-630 for A, B, C, DRB1 and DQB1, more than 500 for DQA1, 606 for DPA1, and some 440 for DPB1. Roughly 5 DR-DQ haplotypes were handled as single units for association and clustering because linkage in the cohort was strong. Among about 370 genotyped donors of the cohort, an average of approximately 220,000 unique TCR beta nucleotide sequences was sequenced per donor, of which about 18% were non-productive. Broader findings and caveats from the paper: Cytomegalovirus status was reported to be diagnosed by the classifier with high specificity and sensitivity in both the original and validation cohorts. In a later analysis, HLA-associated TCR beta chains showed more clonal expansion and lower generation probabilities than non-associated chains that were equally common. The sequencing pipeline was judged likely to have produced a cluster of highly shared sequence variants as a technical artifact. Immune exposure information for the cohort was limited to CMV serostatus. Some IMGT-functional V segments, including TRBV6-2 and TRBV6-3, could not be distinguished by the 87-base-pair reads and were therefore excluded. The study gave a list of 150 to 200 TCR beta chains associated with cytomegalovirus. V-gene and J-gene trimming of TCR beta chains was associated with a missense DCLRE1C variant in a later genetic analysis, and the association was replicated in an independent cohort. According to a later analysis, parvovirus B19, influenza, CMV and Epstein-Barr virus appeared linked to several top co-occurrence clusters. According to a later analysis, most CMV-associated TCR beta chains appeared to be HLA-restricted, and the HLA associations seemed to be driven largely by CMV exposure. According to a later analysis, TCR association rates differed among HLA loci, with DRB1 alleles showing the most associated TCRs and HLA-C alleles showing the fewest. HLA typing was unavailable for some donors at each locus, so association tests used only the typed subset. Assigning TCR associations to individual alleles was difficult when HLA alleles, especially DR and DQ, strongly co-occurred. Across donors, most TCR sequences were observed very rarely, whereas some public TCRs were present in many individuals. In an earlier analysis of roughly 560 of the donors, most TCR beta V segments were observed in productive rearrangements about 87% or about 30% of the time, broadly matching IMGT annotations. Because counts were too low, 15 or so rarely observed V segments, including chromosome 9 orphons, were excluded from the earlier analysis of fewer than 650 of the donors. This cohort had only TCR beta chains sequenced, and the lack of alpha or paired-chain data limited which features could be detected. A few of the identified cytomegalovirus-associated TCR beta chains were confirmed in vitro to be specific for cytomegalovirus antigens. At a false discovery rate of 0.05, a later analysis linked fewer than 20,000 TCR beta sequences to specific HLA alleles. The authors suggested that the approach could potentially be extended to other disease states and immunological phenotypes. According to a later genetic analysis, donors in an Asian-associated ancestry cluster had fewer N-insertions in productive TCRs than the approximately 700-donor mean. Roughly uniform sequencing depth across donors was assumed in presence/absence analyses, although this assumption may not hold. Correlated functional status among segregating V segments might be attributable to linkage disequilibrium, but an unknown experimental factor could not be ruled out. A further reported finding was that TCR beta sequences accurately predicted the HLA-A and HLA-B alleles for most subjects in the first cohort.

The library was made by the immunoSEQ multiplex PCR assay. For the multiplex PCR, a mixture combining 60 forward primers for TCR Vbeta segments and 13 reverse primers for TCR Jbeta segments was used. A multiplex PCR assay on genomic DNA amplified the CDR3 region of rearranged TCR beta genes. The Illumina HiSeq System was used to sequence the amplified TCR beta libraries as 87-base-pair reads. Regarding the original processing steps: A later analysis tallied roughly 80 million unique TCR beta chains across the roughly 610 repertoires, and about 12 million of those chains were shared by two or more donors. To remove PCR and sequencing errors, raw reads were error-corrected and collapsed into unique sequences using a nearest-neighbor algorithm that merged closely related sequences. To assign V, D and J gene segments, CDR3 sequences were aligned to IMGT reference sequences. For a sequence to be retained, a match of at least six nucleotides to both a V gene segment and a J gene segment was required. Rearrangements were called productive when the CDR3 lacked stop codons and stayed in frame with V and J; all others were non-productive. CDR3 was defined by IMGT convention, running from the second conserved V-encoded cysteine to the conserved J-encoded phenylalanine. The earlier analysis of about 610 of the donors excluded sequences that lacked an unambiguous match to a single V gene segment. An earlier analysis of some 610 of the donors called V segments functional above 56.7% productive rearrangements and segregating when the between-donor standard deviation exceeded 5%. To diagnose cytomegalovirus status from the catalog of TCR beta chain sequences, a statistical classification framework was built. In a later analysis, V and J genes were assigned by comparing TCR nucleotide sequences against IMGT/GENE-DB human TR gene sequences. The TCRdist pipeline was used in a later analysis to assign CDR3 sequences and most-parsimonious VDJ recombination scenarios. In a later analysis, every TCR beta chain was defined by the combination of its CDR3 amino acid sequence and its V-gene family, and reads without a unique V-gene family were dropped. To address suspected cross-contamination and a sequencing artifact, a later analysis removed over 500 highly shared, low-generation-probability nucleotide sequences. A later analysis calculated a clonal expansion index for each public chain from normalized within-repertoire ranks of inferred template counts. A later analysis computed generation probabilities with a VDJ recombination model fitted to out-of-frame rearrangements, and checked the results against IGoR. In a later analysis, TCR-TCR, TCR-HLA and TCR-CMV co-occurrence was scored with hypergeometric tests, and a repertoire-size bias correction was applied to TCR pairs. To estimate false discovery rates, a later analysis permuted the HLA or CMV assignments 20 times. In a later analysis, co-occurring TCRs were grouped using DBSCAN, with TCRdist sequence similarity added in when clustering inside HLA-allele-positive subsets. For co-occurrence clustering, repertoires with fewer than 30,000 or more than 120,000 public chains were excluded, along with 5 or 6 repertoires with anomalous nucleotide sharing. Drawn from immuneACCESS, this table holds only the in-frame rearrangements with V and J called that TCRdb kept. Clones are partly lost; checked studies trace under half to an unresolved V gene and leave the rest unexplained. V and J calls and clone size follow that table, whereas D and trimming were derived from the DNA. This sample is represented by 220,000 or so clones; 70% to 80% of them were singletons. 1.5% to 2% of the sample is taken by the ten largest.

Notes on this clone: The clone's antigen remains unknown. No clone much larger than this one lies a single base away; base qualities are absent.

CDR1 and CDR2 are drawn from the germline V gene: SGHTA, FQGNSA. The germline ends are 17 bases apart after V is trimmed by 4 bases and J by 5 bases. From its cysteine to its phenylalanine, the CDR3 spans 16 amino acids. The kept DNA is CDR3 alone, 48 bases in frame from the first base. In total, roughly 670 healthy bone marrow donors made up the cohort. Cohort members were all nominally healthy when sampled, although unrecorded immune exposures were likely present. The donor was CMV seronegative and belonged to the group of over 350 seronegative cohort members. Every donor gave a peripheral blood sample, and the peripheral blood mononuclear cells from that sample were used for TCR beta sequencing. The Qiagen DNeasy Blood Extraction Kit was used to extract genomic DNA from the blood cell samples.

The sequenced sample was PBMCs. The sequence derives from a woman aged 25 to 39 in good health and CMV-seronegative. The chain is made from TRBV7-2 and TRBJ1-4; no D gene call is confident. The CDR3 region: CASSYPPAGLNEKLFF. The DNA sequence is given as TGTGCCAGCAGCTACCCCCCCGCAGGTTTGAATGAAAAACTGTTTTTT.